The 20 T cell receptor beta chains in this list originate from one sample, sequenced in a study of blood T cells in healthy people across ages. Through a sample-barcoded 5' primer and a J-beta primer mix, a second PCR was run for roughly 7 to 12 cycles. Via MiXCR, TCRdb re-called the 5' RACE reads, giving one row per CDR3 protein. The sample consists of more than 1.4 million distinct CDR3 sequences, 35% to 45% of them appearing once. Material: blood. These receptors all come from a woman aged 18-29 years in good health.

The chain is built from TRBV5-5 and TRBJ1-2; D not resolved. Trimming stripped 1 base from V and 2 bases from J, with 9 bases between. This CDR3 spans 14 amino acids. CDR1 SGHKS and CDR2 YYEKEE come from the germline V gene (reference sequence). CDR3 nucleotides: TGTGCCAGCAGCTTGTTTGAGGGAAACTATGGCTACACCTTC. This encodes CASSLFEGNYGYTF.

The chain has TRBV5-1 and TRBJ2-1; 10 bases agree with TRBD1. Trimming took 3 bases from V and 9 from J; bases not matched to a gene: 12. The CDR3 consists of 16 residues. Germline-derived CDR1 and CDR2 are SGHRS and YFSETQ. CDR3 protein: CASSSRQGAQSSEQFF. The CDR3 coding sequence is TGCGCCAGCAGCTCGCGACAGGGGGCGCAAAGTAGTGAGCAGTTCTTC.

This clonotype was counted a few times. The chain has TRBV14 and TRBJ2-5; D uncertain. The CDR3 sequence is 13 residues long. CDR1 and CDR2 from the germline V gene are SGHDN and FVKESK. Trimming took off 0 bases at V and 5 bases at J, with 7 bases between the two ends. CDR3 residues: CASSQEMGETQYF. In DNA, the CDR3 is TGTGCCAGCAGCCAAGAGATGGGGGAGACCCAGTACTTC.

Remarks on this clonotype: One junction end does not reproduce the germline sequence, and a read error may be involved. This chain links TRBV10-3 with TRBJ2-5, with 9 bases that match TRBD1. The CDR3 contains 16 residues. Germline loops: CDR1 ENHRY, CDR2 SYGVKD. CDR3 loop: CAVSAGGGTGYNEQYF. Here the CDR3 DNA reads TGTGCCGTCAGTGCCGGTGGGGGGACAGGGTACAATGAGCAGTACTTC.

The V gene is TRBV9, the J gene TRBJ2-1; D gene ambiguous. From germline, CDR1 is SGDLS and CDR2 YYNGEE. The CDR3 spans 13 residues. Trimming took off 4 bases at V and 8 bases at J, with 13 bases between the two ends. The CDR3 DNA sequence: TGTGCCAGCAGCCCGATGGGGTGGGATGAGCAGTTCTTC. Translating gives CASSPMGWDEQFF.

The V call is TRBV12-3 or TRBV12-4, the J call TRBJ1-5; 9 nucleotides align to TRBD1. With 5 bases clipped from V and 1 base from J, the junction kept 12 bases outside the gene matches. This CDR3 is built from 18 residues. In DNA, the CDR3 is TGTGCCAGCAGTCCCCCGGGACAGGGAGTATGGAGCAATCAGCCCCAGCATTTT. Its translation: CASSPPGQGVWSNQPQHF.

This chain uses TRBV5-1 with TRBJ2-7, with no clear D. V was cut by 0 bases and J by 2 bases, with 9 bases left in between. The CDR3 has 14 amino acids. Germline lookup yields CDR1 SGHRS and CDR2 YFSETQ. The CDR3 here is CASSLGAVTYEQYF. For the CDR3, the DNA is TGCGCCAGCAGCTTGGGGGCCGTAACCTACGAGCAGTACTTC. The variable domain in full, with the rest retrieved from reference TRBV5-1 and TRBJ2-7, is KAGVTQTPRYLIKTRGQQVTLSCSPISGHRSVSWYQQTPGQGLQFLFEYFSETQRNKGNFPGRFSGRQFSNSRSEMNVSTLELGDSALYLCASSLGAVTYEQYFGPGTRLTVT.

The chain recombines TRBV23-1 with TRBJ2-5; 7 nucleotides align to TRBD2. Being an ORF, TRBV23-1 has a function that is uncertain. The CDR3 length is 18 residues. Germline trimming cut 4 bases from V and 11 bases from J; bases unmatched to any gene: 25. The DNA of the CDR3 is TGCGCCAGCAGTCTAAGGGCGGGAGAGGATTGGTCCTACAATGAGCAGTACTTC. This translates into CASSLRAGEDWSYNEQYF.

In DNA form, the CDR3 reads TGTGCCAGCAGTGAAATGGGGCAGCACCAAGAGACCCAGTACTTC. The encoded protein is CASSEMGQHQETQYF. The chain links TRBV2 to TRBJ2-5; weak D call: TRBD1 (5 bases). V lost 2 bases to trimming and J lost 0 bases, with 10 bases between them. The CDR3 sequence is 15 residues long. CDR1 is SNHLY, CDR2 FYNNEI, per germline. Combining the CDR3 with reference TRBV2 and TRBJ2-5 gives the whole variable domain EPEVTQTPSHQVTQMGQEVILRCVPISNHLYFYWYRQILGQKVEFLVSFYNNEISEKSEIFDDQFSVERPDGSNFTLKIRSTKLEDSAMYFCASSEMGQHQETQYFGPGTRLLVL.

The chain combines TRBV20-1 with TRBJ2-5, with TRBD2 as a possible D gene (6 bases). The CDR3 runs 12 residues. Germline values: CDR1 DFQATT, CDR2 SNEGSKA (reference sequence). With 1 base removed from V and 11 bases from J, the gap between germline ends came to 14 bases. The CDR3 sequence is CSARGPGREQYF. CDR3 sequence (DNA): TGCAGTGCTAGAGGACCGGGCCGGGAGCAGTACTTC.

This sequence joins TRBV30 and TRBJ2-5; possible D gene TRBD2, 6 bases. Germline V gene data show CDR1 as GTSNPN and CDR2 as SVGIG (reference sequence). The V end lost 3 bases, the J end lost 11 bases, and 16 bases lay between the germline ends. This CDR3 is 12 amino acids long. The chain's CDR3 is CAWSRGINEQYF. CDR3 sequence (DNA): TGTGCCTGGAGCCGCGGGATCAATGAGCAGTACTTC.

The V and J genes are TRBV3-1 and TRBJ2-7; TRBD2 matches at 8 bases. The CDR3 has 17 residues. Germline V gene data show CDR1 as LGHDT and CDR2 as YNNKEL (reference sequence). The J segment lost 3 bases and the V segment lost 5 bases, leaving 15 bases of the junction unmatched. The CDR3 here is CASSARWDLAGIYEQYF. In nucleotides, the CDR3 is TGTGCCAGCAGCGCAAGATGGGATCTAGCGGGCATCTACGAGCAGTACTTC.

This clonotype was seen a handful of times. The gene calls are TRBV4-1 and TRBJ1-4; 9 bases agree with TRBD1. After removal of 3 bases from V and 8 bases from J, the junction contained 7 bases not matched to a gene. The CDR3 totals 15 residues. Germline V gene sequence: CDR1 MGHRA, CDR2 YSYEKL. The CDR3 bases are TGCGCCAGCAGCCAGCAACAGGGGGCTTGGGAAAAACTGTTTTTT. Protein sequence: CASSQQQGAWEKLFF.

The chain is built from TRBV2 and TRBJ2-3, with a possible D match to TRBD2 (5 bases). This CDR3 spans 11 amino acids. Germline V CDR1 and CDR2: SNHLY, FYNNEI. Between the trimmed V and J ends, which lost 5 bases and 10 bases, there was a span of 10 bases. The CDR3 here is CASSRGAAQYF. CDR3 nucleotide sequence: TGTGCCAGCAGTCGAGGAGCGGCGCAGTATTTT. The complete variable domain, with remaining parts taken from reference TRBV2 and TRBJ2-3, reads EPEVTQTPSHQVTQMGQEVILRCVPISNHLYFYWYRQILGQKVEFLVSFYNNEISEKSEIFDDQFSVERPDGSNFTLKIRSTKLEDSAMYFCASSRGAAQYFGPGTRLTVL.

The gene calls are TRBV6-5 and TRBJ2-2; D is uncertain. Germline assignment: CDR1 MNHEY and CDR2 SVGAGI. Trimming removed 3 bases at V and 10 bases at J, with 6 bases between. This CDR3 is 11 amino acids long. CDR3 sequence: CASSYGEELFF. The CDR3, as DNA: TGTGCCAGCAGTTATGGAGAGGAGCTGTTTTTT.

On this clonotype: Relative to the germline gene, one junction end is altered; a read error may explain this. CDR3 sequence: CVISGRREGLGDTQYF. CDR3 sequence (DNA): TGTGTCATCAGTGGCCGGCGGGAGGGCCTTGGAGATACGCAGTATTTT. The chain joins TRBV10-3 to TRBJ2-3; 9 bases match TRBD2. The CDR3 extends over 16 amino acids. Germline loops: CDR1 ENHRY, CDR2 SYGVKD.

The J gene is TRBJ2-1, the V gene TRBV11-2; 8 positions agree with TRBD2. In germline, CDR1 is SGHAT, CDR2 FQNNGV. The CDR3 runs 16 residues. V lost 5 bases and J lost 3; bases outside the gene matches: 9. The CDR3 here is CASSPETSGNYNEQFF. The CDR3 nucleotides are TGTGCCAGCAGCCCTGAAACTAGCGGAAACTACAATGAGCAGTTCTTC.

The CDR3 loop reads CASSQSLSGGDYNEQFF. The CDR3 coding sequence is TGTGCCAGCAGCCAATCTTTAAGCGGGGGGGACTACAATGAGCAGTTCTTC. This sequence joins TRBV3-1 and TRBJ2-1; 10 positions agree with TRBD2. Looked up from germline, CDR1 is LGHDT and CDR2 is YNNKEL (reference sequence). The CDR3 runs to 17 residues. V shed 2 bases, J shed 3 bases, and the junction held 7 bases outside the gene matches.

This clonotype was counted a few times. V is TRBV7-9 and J is TRBJ2-1; perhaps TRBD2 as D (5 bases). V was cut by 0 bases and J by 13 bases, with 16 bases left in between. Germline loops: CDR1 SEHNR, CDR2 FQNEAQ (reference sequence). CDR3 length: 14 amino acids. CDR3 in DNA: TGTGCCAGCAGCTTAGCGTCCGGGGTCTGCGGCCAGTTCTTC. Protein product: CASSLASGVCGQFF.

This clonotype was observed many times. The chain is built from TRBV14 and TRBJ2-2, with no clear D. The V gene's germline CDR1 is SGHDN and CDR2 FVKESK. This CDR3 has 14 amino acids. Trimming stripped 4 bases from V and 0 bases from J, with 6 bases between. CDR3 in DNA: TGTGCCAGCAGCCGTCCGGCGAACACCGGGGAGCTGTTTTTT. Its protein is CASSRPANTGELFF.